The 23 T cell receptor beta chains given below trace back to one sample, sequenced in a study of blood T cells in healthy people across ages. Through a sample-barcoded 5' primer and a J-beta primer mix, a second PCR was run for roughly 6 to 12 cycles. A single record per CDR3 protein comes from TCRdb applying MiXCR to the 5' RACE reads. The repertoire includes roughly 1.7 million distinct CDR3 sequences, roughly 32% of them detected once, and about 11% sits in the top ten. Material for sequencing was blood. These receptors all stem from a woman in her 30s in good health.

This clonotype was picked up a small number of times. This chain uses TRBV10-1 with TRBJ2-7, with TRBD2 matching over 11 bases. Germline V lookup: CDR1 WNHNN, CDR2 SYGVQD (reference sequence). The CDR3 totals 14 residues. V was pared by 7 bases and J by 5 bases, with 7 bases of the junction left unmatched. The CDR3 loop is CASNVAGGPHEQYF. In DNA, the CDR3 is TGCGCCAGCAACGTAGCGGGGGGGCCCCACGAGCAGTACTTC.

Notes on this clonotype: Given a much more abundant clone one base away, this may be a read error. The chain recombines TRBV9 with TRBJ2-1; TRBD2 aligns across 12 bases. The length of the CDR3 is 15 residues. Germline V lookup: CDR1 SGDLS, CDR2 YYNGEE. Trimming cost V 4 bases and J 8 bases; bases outside gene matches: 7. The CDR3 nucleotides read TGTGCCAGCAGCCCGACTAGCGGGAGTCACGATGAGCAGTTCTTC. Its translation: CASSPTSGSHDEQFF.

This clonotype was seen more than once but under ten times. The gene calls are TRBV5-1 and TRBJ2-3, with TRBD2 matching 10 bases. The CDR3 covers 15 residues. The germline CDR1 and CDR2 sequences are SGHRS and YFSETQ. V shed 5 bases, J shed 5 bases, and the junction held 8 bases outside the gene matches. Here the CDR3 reads CASSTQRGGRDTQYF. The DNA for the CDR3 is TGCGCCAGCAGTACCCAGCGGGGGGGCAGAGATACGCAGTATTTT.

In this sample, this clonotype turned up a few times. This chain uses TRBV6-1 with TRBJ1-2; D is possibly TRBD1 (5 bases). This CDR3 has 13 amino acids. The germline CDR1 and CDR2 sequences are MNHNS and SASEGT. Trimming removed 4 bases from V and 7 bases from J, with 13 bases in between. The DNA for the CDR3 is TGTGCCAGCAGTGTCATGGGGGGGTCTGGCTACACCTTC. This encodes CASSVMGGSGYTF.

In the case of this clonotype: A read error may explain this, as a much larger clone is one base away. The rearrangement joins TRBV5-1 to TRBJ2-7; D might be TRBD2 (6 bases). This CDR3 has 13 residues. CDR1 SGHRS and CDR2 YFSETQ come from the germline V gene. The CDR3 region has the DNA TGCGCCGGCAGCCGGGACTGGGGCTACGAGCAGTACTTC. Protein product: CAGSRDWGYEQYF. Drawing the rest from reference TRBV5-1 and TRBJ2-7, the complete variable domain is KAGVTQTPRYLIKTRGQQVTLSCSPISGHRSVSWYQQTPGQGLQFLFEYFSETQRNKGNFPGRFSGRQFSNSRSEMNVSTLELGDSALYLCAGSRDWGYEQYFGPGTRLTVT.

This clonotype was recorded many times. J is TRBJ2-1 and V is TRBV4-1, with TRBD2 matching over 9 bases. This CDR3 spans 16 amino acids. Germline lookup yields CDR1 MGHRA and CDR2 YSYEKL. The trim removed 1 base at V and 8 bases at J, leaving 9 bases unmatched. In DNA form, the CDR3 reads TGCGCCAGCAGCCAAGTGTGGACTAGCGACGGCTATGAGCAGTTCTTC. This encodes CASSQVWTSDGYEQFF.

This chain connects TRBV20-1 to TRBJ1-2; 7 bases are shared with TRBD1. The CDR3 spans 15 residues. Germline V gene lookup returns CDR1 DFQATT and CDR2 SNEGSKA (reference sequence). V was clipped by 4 bases and J by 2 bases; unmatched bases: 10. CDR3 region: CSANEDRIGNYGYTF. CDR3 nucleotide sequence: TGCAGTGCTAATGAGGACAGGATCGGAAACTATGGCTACACCTTC.

The chain combines TRBV5-1 with TRBJ2-7; D is unresolved. CDR3 length equals 14 residues. Trimming removed 6 bases at V and 0 bases at J, with 13 bases between. Germline-derived CDR1 and CDR2 are SGHRS and YFSETQ. The CDR3 DNA is TGCGCCAGCAAGCAACGGATGAGCTCCTACGAGCAGTACTTC. Translation gives CASKQRMSSYEQYF.

This clonotype was recorded a few times. The J gene is TRBJ2-4, the V gene TRBV15, with a possible D match to TRBD1 (6 bases). Germline values: CDR1 LNHNV, CDR2 YYDKDF (reference sequence). This CDR3 spans 15 amino acids. V lost 5 bases, J lost 9 bases, and 20 bases lay in between. The CDR3 is CATSAHRGSGVIQYF. For the CDR3, the DNA is TGTGCCACCAGCGCCCATAGGGGGAGCGGCGTCATTCAGTACTTC.

The chain combines TRBV30 with TRBJ2-1, with 8 bases fitting TRBD2. Germline V gene sequence: CDR1 GTSNPN, CDR2 SVGIG (reference sequence). With 3 bases clipped from V and 4 bases from J, the junction kept 8 bases outside the gene matches. The CDR3 has 15 amino acids. This CDR3 reads CAWRVGSGNYNEQFF. DNA for the CDR3: TGTGCCTGGAGAGTCGGTAGCGGGAATTACAATGAGCAGTTCTTC.

DNA of the CDR3: TGCAGTGCAAGGGACATTCAGGCCTATGGCTACACCTTC. Amino acids: CSARDIQAYGYTF. V and J are TRBV20-1 and TRBJ1-2, with D maybe TRBD1 (6 bases). Germline CDR1 reads DFQATT; CDR2 reads SNEGSKA (reference sequence). The CDR3 has 13 amino acids. V lost 6 bases to trimming and J lost 4 bases, with 15 bases between them.

This clonotype was detected only a few times. The rearrangement links TRBV20-1 to TRBJ2-7, with 7 positions matching TRBD1. The germline V gene has CDR1 DFQATT and CDR2 SNEGSKA (reference sequence). V dropped 6 bases and J dropped 7; count of bases not matched to a gene: 3. The CDR3 runs 10 residues. The CDR3 sequence is CSAPDREQYF. CDR3 coding DNA: TGCAGTGCCCCGGACAGGGAGCAGTACTTC.

The V gene is TRBV7-9, the J gene TRBJ2-1; D possibly corresponds to TRBD2 (6 bases). CDR1 is SEHNR and CDR2 is FQNEAQ in the germline V gene (reference sequence). V was trimmed by 6 bases and J by 0 bases, leaving 15 bases between them. The CDR3 runs to 16 residues. This CDR3 is CASRDLAYGSYNEQFF. DNA of the CDR3: TGTGCCAGCAGGGACCTAGCGTATGGCTCCTACAATGAGCAGTTCTTC.

As to this clonotype: A much larger clone differs from this one at a single base, so this may be a read error. This chain uses TRBV20-1 with TRBJ2-3; 10 bases are shared with TRBD2. The length of the CDR3 is 15 residues. In germline, CDR1 is DFQATT, CDR2 SNEGSKA (reference sequence). The CDR3 DNA reads TGCAGTGCTAGGCCACTAGCGGGACCTACAGATATGCAGTATTTT. Amino acids: CSARPLAGPTDMQYF.

The rearrangement joins TRBV1 to TRBJ2-1; whether TRBD2, the table's D call, matches the DNA was not checked. TRBV1 is assigned pseudogene status. The CDR3 extends over 13 amino acids. DNA for the CDR3: TGCACCAGCAGCCATCGGCCCACCGATGAGCAGTTCTTC. It translates to CTSSHRPTDEQFF.

This clonotype was counted between two and nine times. The V gene is TRBV11-2, the J gene TRBJ1-2; no definite D call. CDR3 size: 12 residues. Germline loops: CDR1 SGHAT, CDR2 FQNNGV. Trimming took 3 bases from V and 1 from J, leaving 3 bases between them. The CDR3 loop reads CASSFLNYGYTF. The CDR3 DNA sequence: TGTGCCAGCAGCTTTCTTAACTATGGCTACACCTTC.

The J gene is TRBJ2-5, the V gene TRBV7-2; 8 bases are shared with TRBD1. Germline CDR1 SGHTA, CDR2 FQGNSA. The CDR3 is 16 amino acids. V lost 1 base and J lost 5; bases outside the gene matches: 9. The CDR3 spells CASSLDARGRLETQYF. CDR3 DNA sequence: TGTGCCAGCAGCTTAGATGCCAGGGGGCGATTGGAGACCCAGTACTTC.

This clonotype showed up just once. V gene TRBV21-1 combines with J gene TRBJ1-2. TRBV21-1 is listed as a pseudogene. CDR3 size: 17 residues. The CDR3 DNA is TGTGCCAGCAGCAAATCACGACCCCAGACGGTACCCTATGGCTACACCTTC. As protein: CASSKSRPQTVPYGYTF.

In this sample, this clonotype turned up a few times. The chain recombines TRBV29-1 with TRBJ2-3; D unclear. Trimming pared 1 base from V and 4 bases from J, leaving 9 bases between. This CDR3 has 13 amino acids. Looked up from germline, CDR1 is SQVTM and CDR2 is ANQGSEA. The CDR3 loop reads CSVEVQISDTQYF. CDR3 bases: TGCAGCGTTGAAGTACAGATATCAGATACGCAGTATTTT.

This clonotype was counted a few times. The chain recombines TRBV20-1 with TRBJ2-4; D call uncertain. This CDR3 spans 12 amino acids. Germline assignment: CDR1 DFQATT and CDR2 SNEGSKA (reference sequence). V dropped 1 base and J dropped 9 bases, with 10 bases sitting between them. The CDR3 sequence: CSARVLESIQYF. The DNA for the CDR3 is TGCAGTGCTAGAGTCCTTGAAAGCATTCAGTACTTC.

V and J are TRBV4-1 and TRBJ1-5; D is ambiguous. Germline V lookup: CDR1 MGHRA, CDR2 YSYEKL. The germline V and J ends were trimmed by 2 bases and 4 bases, with 9 bases remaining between them. CDR3 length equals 14 residues. This CDR3 is CASSQSSMNQPQHF. CDR3 DNA sequence: TGCGCCAGCAGCCAAAGTTCGATGAATCAGCCCCAGCATTTT.

This clonotype has only a few counts. The chain is built from TRBV9 and TRBJ1-2; 10 bases map to TRBD1. V lost 3 bases and J lost 4; bases outside the gene matches: 3. In germline, CDR1 is SGDLS, CDR2 YYNGEE. There are 14 residues in the CDR3. The CDR3 DNA follows: TGTGCCAGCAGCGATTGGACAGGGGGCTATGGCTACACCTTC. It codes for CASSDWTGGYGYTF.

J is TRBJ1-4 and V is TRBV4-1; 10 bases match TRBD1. The CDR3 length is 16 residues. Germline-derived CDR1 and CDR2 are MGHRA and YSYEKL. V lost 3 bases, J lost 8 bases, and 9 bases stayed unmatched. The CDR3 bases are TGCGCCAGCAGCCAGGGACAGGGGCGCGAAAACGAAAAACTGTTTTTT. Protein: CASSQGQGRENEKLFF.